Listed below are T cell receptor beta chains from one sample, sequenced in a study of Graves' ophthalmopathy and Graves' hyperthyroidism. TCRdb passed the multiplex PCR reads through MiXCR, listing each CDR3 protein once. Found here are about 550,000 distinct CDR3 sequences, roughly 40% of them singletons; the top ten hold approximately 4.1%. The sample comprised peripheral blood or thyroid tissue (not recorded which). These receptors were obtained from an adult man with Graves' hyperthyroidism. CDR3s leave out the opening cysteine and the closing phenylalanine or tryptophan. Each record gives: D gene, J gene, V gene, CDR3 protein. D genes are given only for firm matches.

TRBD1,TRBJ2-6,TRBV7-7,ASSPRDRGPDRPGANVLT
TRBD1,TRBJ1-6,TRBV12-3/TRBV12-4,ASRTGTGNSPLH
.,TRBJ2-3,TRBV7-9,ASSFESDTQY
TRBD1,TRBJ1-3,TRBV14,ASSLGTVSGNTIY
.,TRBJ2-7,TRBV10-3,ASSSFQGVAYEQY
TRBD1,TRBJ2-5,TRBV20-1,SARGTGGGFETQY
.,TRBJ1-1,TRBV5-1,ASSLQGLGTEAF
TRBD2,TRBJ2-5,TRBV6-6,ASSESGGTETQY
TRBD2,TRBJ2-7,TRBV24-1,AAGRGYEQY
TRBD1,TRBJ2-5,TRBV10-3,AIRTGTDQETQY
.,TRBJ2-5,TRBV28,ASRLSSETQY
TRBD1,TRBJ1-1,TRBV2,ASSAAGGLNTEAF
TRBD1,TRBJ2-7,TRBV29-1,SLGDRTHEQY
TRBD1,TRBJ1-6,TRBV9,ASSAPGQGAKGSPLH
.,TRBJ2-2,TRBV15,ATSRDLPGTGGKSGELF
.,TRBJ1-2,TRBV12-3/TRBV12-4,ATSGGNYGYT
.,TRBJ1-1,TRBV7-2,ASSLVGDRPAF
.,TRBJ2-3,TRBV7-9,ASSPRVTDTQY
TRBD1,TRBJ1-1,TRBV6-1,ASSAGQGTEAF
TRBD1,TRBJ1-5,TRBV10-3,ARVGTGSNQPQH
TRBD2,TRBJ2-5,TRBV20-1,SARGTSGETQY
.,TRBJ1-1,TRBV7-9,ASSPSRPNTEAF
.,TRBJ2-2,TRBV2,ASSEGVSGELF
TRBD1,TRBJ2-7,TRBV20-1,SARESGTAYEQY
TRBD2,TRBJ2-7,TRBV5-1,ASSLTTSGPWDEQY
.,TRBJ1-5,TRBV29-1,SVGSGSNQPQH
.,TRBJ2-2,TRBV2,ASSPTQVTNTGELF
.,TRBJ1-4,TRBV28,ASSFPPTGYNEKLF
TRBD2,TRBJ2-7,TRBV12-3/TRBV12-4,ASSPTTSGGAEQY